This T cell receptor beta chain came from a study of T cell responses to AZD1222 COVID-19 vaccine. In this sample, this clone turned up a few times. Its specificity is not known. The study, taken as a whole, reports: The study reported that nearly half of spike-specific TCRs target unmutated variant regions. Receipt of two AZD1222 doses was followed by a rise in Spike-specific TCR breadth and depth. A mostly white British donor set with more females was recruited, and clonal diversity was possibly underestimated.

The assay was immunoSEQ multiplex PCR, and TCRdb's table has in-frame clones only and misses some. The repertoire holds around 94,000 clones, about 88% seen once, with about an eighth in the top ten. In germline, CDR1 is SGHTA, CDR2 FQGNSA. The CDR3 covers 15 residues. J was trimmed by 3 bases and V by 4 bases; bases with no gene match: 6. This specimen was peripheral blood, taken on day 0 of AZD1222 vaccination. The TCR was taken from an adult in good health. The chain combines TRBV7-2 with TRBJ1-5; 7 bases fit TRBD1. The CDR3 region has the DNA TGTGCCAGCAGCTCAGAGACAGGGTACAATCAGCCCCAGCATTTT. It yields the protein CASSSETGYNQPQHF.